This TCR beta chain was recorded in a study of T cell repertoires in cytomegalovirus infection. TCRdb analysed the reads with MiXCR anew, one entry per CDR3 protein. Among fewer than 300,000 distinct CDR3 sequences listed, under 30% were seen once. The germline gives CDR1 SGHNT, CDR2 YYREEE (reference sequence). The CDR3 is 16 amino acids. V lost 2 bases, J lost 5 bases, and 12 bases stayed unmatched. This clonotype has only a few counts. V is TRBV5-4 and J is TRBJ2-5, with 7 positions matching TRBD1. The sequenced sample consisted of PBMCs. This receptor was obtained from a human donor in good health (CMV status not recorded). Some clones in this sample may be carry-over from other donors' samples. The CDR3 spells CASSLGTTGVQETQYF. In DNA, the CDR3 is TGTGCCAGCAGCTTAGGAACAACAGGGGTACAGGAGACCCAGTACTTC. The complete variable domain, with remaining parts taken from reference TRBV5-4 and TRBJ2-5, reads ETGVTQSPTHLIKTRGQQVTLRCSSQSGHNTVSWYQQALGQGPQFIFQYYREEENGRGNFPPRFSGLQFPNYSSELNVNALELDDSALYLCASSLGTTGVQETQYFGPGTRLLVL.